This record concerns one T cell receptor (beta chain) sequence. Its antigen is currently unknown. Separation from the roughly 670-subject first cohort characterized the approximately 120-subject validation cohort, to which the donors belonged. This specimen belongs to a study of cytomegalovirus exposure and HLA in healthy donors. Study-wide findings and caveats: Specificity for CMV antigens was confirmed in vitro for three of the CMV-associated chains. There were some public TCRs occurring in many donors, but most TCR sequences were rare. Diagnosis of cytomegalovirus status made by the classifier reportedly showed high specificity and sensitivity.

Sequenced by immunoSEQ multiplex PCR; TCRdb stores in-frame clones only, minus some. The sample holds about 160,000 clones, around 81% seen once. CDR1 and CDR2 (germline): SGHAT, FQNNGV. The CDR3 length is 16 residues. J gave up 5 bases and V 4 bases, and 8 bases lay outside the gene matches. The chain joins TRBV11-2 to TRBJ1-6; 7 bases are shared with TRBD1. The sample was PBMCs. The receptor's source is a man aged 25 to 45 in good health and CMV-seropositive. The CDR3 bases are TGTGCCAGCAGCTACAGGGGCAGCCTAGATAATTCACCCCTCCACTTT. Translation gives CASSYRGSLDNSPLHF.